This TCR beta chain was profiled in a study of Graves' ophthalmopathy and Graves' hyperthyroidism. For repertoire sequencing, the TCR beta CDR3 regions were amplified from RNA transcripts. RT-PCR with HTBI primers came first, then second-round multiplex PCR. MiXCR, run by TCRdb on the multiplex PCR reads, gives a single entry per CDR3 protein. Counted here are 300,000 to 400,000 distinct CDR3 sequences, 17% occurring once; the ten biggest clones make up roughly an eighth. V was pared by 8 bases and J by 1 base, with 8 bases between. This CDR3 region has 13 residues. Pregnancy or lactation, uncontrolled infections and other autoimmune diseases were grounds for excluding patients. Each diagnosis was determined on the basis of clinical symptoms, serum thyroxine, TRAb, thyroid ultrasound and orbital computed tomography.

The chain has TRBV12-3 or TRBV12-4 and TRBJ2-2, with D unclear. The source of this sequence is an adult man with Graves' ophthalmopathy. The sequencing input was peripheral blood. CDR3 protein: CASCIRNTGELFF. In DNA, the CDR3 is TGTGCCAGCTGTATCCGGAACACCGGGGAGCTGTTTTTT.